A single sample gave rise to the 7 T cell receptor beta chains below, sequenced in a study of blood T cell repertoires in COVID-19. The assay was immunoSEQ multiplex PCR, and TCRdb's table has in-frame clones only and misses some. Of 270,000 or so clones in the sample, over 75% were seen once. The sequenced sample was peripheral blood. The receptor set was obtained from a human donor in a cohort sampled during active COVID-19.

Here the CDR3 DNA reads TGTGCCTGGAGTGCTCCTAGCGGGAGGGCCACCTACGAGCAGTACTTC. Translating it yields CAWSAPSGRATYEQYF. The V and J genes are TRBV30 and TRBJ2-7; 12 nucleotides line up with TRBD2. CDR1 and CDR2 from the germline V gene are GTSNPN and SVGIG (reference sequence). This CDR3 is 16 amino acids long. V lost 1 base and J lost 2; bases outside the gene matches: 6.

J is TRBJ2-1 and V is TRBV15; D remains unclear. The CDR3 is 17 residues long. V lost 3 bases and J 0 bases, leaving 15 bases between the germline ends. Germline V gives CDR1 LNHNV, CDR2 YYDKDF (reference sequence). CDR3 DNA: TGTGCCACCAGCAGTTCGACCGCAGGCACCTCCTACAATGAGCAGTTCTTC. Translated: CATSSSTAGTSYNEQFF.

This clone was found a few times. For the CDR3, the DNA is TGTGCCAGCAGCTTAGCCGGGTCGGATGGAAACACCATATATTTT. Amino acid sequence: CASSLAGSDGNTIYF. The chain has TRBV7-9 and TRBJ1-3; the D is unclear. V was cut by 0 bases and J by 3 bases, with 9 bases left in between. The CDR3 loop spans 15 amino acids. The germline V gene has CDR1 SEHNR and CDR2 FQNEAQ (reference sequence).

This clone appeared many times. The chain carries TRBV19 and TRBJ2-1; possible D gene TRBD2, 5 bases. Germline loops: CDR1 LNHDA, CDR2 SQIVND (reference sequence). V shed 6 bases and J shed 6 bases, with 18 bases lying between them. This CDR3 is 15 amino acids long. In DNA, the CDR3 is TGTGCCAGTAGGGAGCTAGAGGGAGATCTCAATGAGCAGTTCTTC. Encoded protein: CASRELEGDLNEQFF.

The chain carries TRBV9 and TRBJ2-1; TRBD1 matches at 11 bases. This CDR3 contains 15 residues. Germline V gene data show CDR1 as SGDLS and CDR2 as YYNGEE. The V segment lost 7 bases and the J segment 2 bases; nucleotides outside the gene matches: 5. CDR3 nucleotides: TGTGCCAGCCGGCCGGGACAGGGGGCCTACAATGAGCAGTTCTTC. It codes for CASRPGQGAYNEQFF.

The rearrangement joins TRBV2 to TRBJ2-3; 16 bases fit TRBD2. With V trimmed by 10 bases and J by 0 bases, 10 bases remained unmatched. The CDR3 is 18 amino acids. Germline V lookup: CDR1 SNHLY, CDR2 FYNNEI. CDR3 sequence reads: CATLGTSGRAPSTDTQYF. CDR3 DNA sequence: TGTGCCACCCTCGGGACTAGCGGGAGGGCGCCTAGCACAGATACGCAGTATTTT.

The J gene is TRBJ1-2, the V gene TRBV6-5, with D possibly being TRBD1 (6 bases). CDR1 is MNHEY and CDR2 is SVGAGI in the germline V gene. V lost 5 bases and J lost 3, with 10 bases in between. The CDR3 length is 13 residues. The CDR3: CASSRQVDYGYTF. CDR3 bases: TGTGCCAGCAGTCGACAGGTGGACTATGGCTACACCTTC.